This T cell receptor beta chain was sequenced in a study of cytomegalovirus exposure and HLA in healthy donors. Study-wide findings and caveats: Apart from CMV serostatus, no immune exposure information was available.

This clone was seen just once. The antigen is unknown. V dropped 2 bases and J dropped 2 bases, with 5 bases sitting between them. The CDR3 loop spans 13 amino acids. The V gene's germline CDR1 is MNHNY and CDR2 SVGAGI (reference sequence). Primers for the PCR totalled 60 Vbeta and 13 Jbeta. Measured with immunoSEQ multiplex PCR; TCRdb has only the in-frame clones, and not every one. In the table there are 40,000 or so clones, 77% of which are singletons. V is TRBV6-6 and J is TRBJ2-3, with D unclear. The receptor's source is a man aged 25 to 45 in good health and CMV-seronegative. The sequencing input was PBMCs. DNA of the CDR3: TGTGCCAGCAGTTACCTCTCCACAGATACGCAGTATTTT. Its protein is CASSYLSTDTQYF.